Below are 3 T cell receptor beta chains sequenced from a single sample in a study of cytomegalovirus exposure and HLA in healthy donors. The PCR employed 60 Vbeta primers together with 13 Jbeta primers. Profiled with immunoSEQ multiplex PCR; TCRdb holds only in-frame clones, not every one. In the table there are over 110,000 clones, around 85% of which are singletons. Sequencing input: PBMCs. These receptors were taken from a woman in her 50s in good health and CMV-seropositive.

The rearrangement joins TRBV27 to TRBJ1-1; TRBD1 agrees at 10 bases. The length of the CDR3 is 14 residues. From germline, CDR1 is MNHEY and CDR2 SMNVEV (reference sequence). After removal of 3 bases from V and 4 bases from J, the junction contained 2 bases not matched to a gene. CDR3 sequence: CASSLDRGATEAFF. CDR3 in DNA: TGTGCCAGCAGTTTGGACAGGGGGGCCACTGAAGCTTTCTTT.

A word on this clone: At one end, the junction sequence differs from germline, possibly due to a read error. This chain links TRBV7-7 with TRBJ2-2; D may be TRBD2 (6 bases). Germline loops: CDR1 SSHAT, CDR2 FNYEAQ (reference sequence). The CDR3 consists of 16 residues. CDR3 amino acids: CASSPGLEGDTGELFF. In DNA form, the CDR3 reads TGTGCTAGCAGCCCGGGACTCGAAGGGGACACCGGGGAGCTGTTTTTT.

This rearrangement joins TRBV5-5 to TRBJ2-4; 9 bases match TRBD1. This CDR3 spans 14 amino acids. J was trimmed by 6 bases and V by 3 bases; bases with no gene match: 4. Germline assignment: CDR1 SGHKS and CDR2 YYEKEE (reference sequence). DNA of the CDR3: TGTGCCAGCAGCTGGGGACAGGGCCTAAACATTCAGTACTTC. It yields the protein CASSWGQGLNIQYF.